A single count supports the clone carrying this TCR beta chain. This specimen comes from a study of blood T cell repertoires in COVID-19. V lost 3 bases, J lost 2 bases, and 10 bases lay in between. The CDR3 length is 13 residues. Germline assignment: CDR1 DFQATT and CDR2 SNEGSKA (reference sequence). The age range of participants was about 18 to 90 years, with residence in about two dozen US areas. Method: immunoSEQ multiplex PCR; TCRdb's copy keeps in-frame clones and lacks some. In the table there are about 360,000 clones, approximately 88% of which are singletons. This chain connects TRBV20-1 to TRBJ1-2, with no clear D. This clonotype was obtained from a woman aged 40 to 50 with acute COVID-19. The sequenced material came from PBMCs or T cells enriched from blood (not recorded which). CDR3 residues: CSASPPQNYGYTF. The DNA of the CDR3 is TGCAGTGCTAGTCCCCCACAGAACTATGGCTACACCTTC.